Presented here are 11 T cell receptor beta chains from one specimen sequenced in a study of CD8+ T cells in alopecia areata. Sorting of CD4+ cells into CD25+CD127- cells was performed for 5 or 6 patients. RNA extraction was followed by reverse transcription into cDNA, which acted as the sequencing template. The data were produced by immunoSEQ multiplex PCR, yet TCRdb's version contains in-frame clones alone and is incomplete. This sample has roughly 40,000 clones; approximately 54% occur once, and the top ten carry around 1.7%. The sequenced sample consisted of CD4+ Tregs sorted from blood. The source is a human donor with alopecia areata.

The chain employs TRBV10-3 and TRBJ1-1, with D perhaps TRBD1 (6 bases). The ends were cut back, 6 bases at V and 6 bases at J, with 17 bases in the middle. This CDR3 has 14 amino acids. CDR1 is ENHRY, CDR2 SYGVKD, per germline. The CDR3 DNA reads as TGTGCCATCAGGGAACAGGGCCGGGAGTCTGAAGCTTTCTTT. Translation: CAIREQGRESEAFF.

This clone came up a few times. DNA of the CDR3: TGTGCCAGCTCCCCGTCTGGGGCCAACGTCCTGACTTTC. Protein sequence: CASSPSGANVLTF. This chain uses TRBV28 with TRBJ2-6; D ambiguous. The CDR3 runs to 13 residues. V lost 8 bases to trimming and J lost 1 base, with 6 bases between them. Germline assignment: CDR1 MDHEN and CDR2 SYDVKM.

This clone was recorded a few times. Other DNA sequences of this sample code for an identical CDR3. The chain joins TRBV7-2 to TRBJ2-7; TRBD1 aligns across 8 bases. This CDR3 region has 14 residues. The germline V gene has CDR1 SGHTA and CDR2 FQGNSA. J gave up 0 bases and V 5 bases, and 3 bases lay outside the gene matches. The CDR3 spells CASSRDRSSYEQYF. The DNA of the CDR3 is TGTGCCAGCAGCCGGGACAGGTCCTCCTACGAGCAGTACTTC. The whole variable domain, remainder taken from reference TRBV7-2 and TRBJ2-7, is GAGVSQSPSNKVTEKGKDVELRCDPISGHTALYWYRQSLGQGLEFLIYFQGNSAPDKSGLPSDRFSAERTGGSVSTLTIQRTQQEDSAVYLCASSRDRSSYEQYFGPGTRLTVT.

The sample holds a few counts of this clone. This chain joins TRBV7-8 and TRBJ2-2; D unresolved. Germline CDR1 reads SGHVS; CDR2 reads FQNEAQ. With 6 bases removed from V and 4 bases from J, the gap between germline ends came to 9 bases. CDR3 length: 13 amino acids. The CDR3 here is CASRTWGTGELFF. The CDR3 region has the DNA TGTGCCAGCAGGACGTGGGGCACCGGGGAGCTGTTTTTT.

V and J are TRBV7-2 and TRBJ2-1, with unresolved D. CDR3 length: 11 amino acids. Germline lookup yields CDR1 SGHTA and CDR2 FQGNSA. V lost 5 bases to trimming and J lost 10 bases, with 9 bases between them. CDR3 in DNA: TGTGCCAGCAGCCGCCAAAGAGAGCAGTTCTTC. Its protein product is CASSRQREQFF.

The V and J genes are TRBV6-5 and TRBJ2-2; D ambiguous. The CDR3 covers 12 residues. Per germline, CDR1 MNHEY and CDR2 SVGAGI. Trimming shortened V by 2 bases and J by 5 bases, and 3 bases separated the two germline ends. CDR3 amino acids: CASSYGTGELFF. Here the CDR3 DNA reads TGTGCCAGCAGTTACGGTACCGGGGAGCTGTTTTTT.

This clone showed up just once. The rearrangement links TRBV2 to TRBJ2-7; D is perhaps TRBD1 (5 bases). Trimming left V 6 bases short and J 1 base short, with 13 bases between. Germline V gene data show CDR1 as SNHLY and CDR2 as FYNNEI. There are 14 residues in the CDR3. The chain's CDR3 is CASRGVFGSYEQYF. CDR3 in DNA: TGTGCCAGCAGAGGGGTTTTCGGGTCCTACGAGCAGTACTTC.

The V and J genes are TRBV6-1 and TRBJ2-7; 7 bases map to TRBD2. Trimming cost V 6 bases and J 3 bases; bases outside gene matches: 5. The CDR3 extends over 13 amino acids. Germline V gene sequence: CDR1 MNHNS, CDR2 SASEGT. DNA for the CDR3: TGTGCCAGCAGACGAGCGGGAAGCTACGAGCAGTACTTC. As protein: CASRRAGSYEQYF.

The gene calls are TRBV4-2 and TRBJ2-3; either TRBD1 or TRBD2 may fit D (5 bases each). The CDR3 extends over 14 amino acids. The germline V and J ends were trimmed by 0 bases and 4 bases, with 8 bases remaining between them. CDR1 is LGHNA and CDR2 is YNFKEQ in the germline V gene. The CDR3 spells CASSQDRGADTQYF. The CDR3 nucleotides read TGTGCCAGCAGCCAAGATCGGGGCGCAGATACGCAGTATTTT.

This clone was recorded a few times. The chain is built from TRBV2 and TRBJ1-1; a possible D gene is TRBD1 (6 bases). The V gene lost 1 base and the J gene lost 0 bases, with 9 bases spanning the gap. The germline CDR1 and CDR2 sequences are SNHLY and FYNNEI. The CDR3 extends over 15 amino acids. CDR3 coding DNA: TGTGCCAGCAGTGAAGGTTGGGGGCTGAACACTGAAGCTTTCTTT. Its protein is CASSEGWGLNTEAFF.

This clone has more than one count but fewer than ten. The V call is TRBV29-1, the J call TRBJ1-1; D remains ambiguous. The CDR3 length is 11 residues. CDR1 is SQVTM, CDR2 ANQGSEA, per germline. V was cut by 4 bases and J by 2 bases, with 5 bases left in between. DNA of the CDR3: TGCAGCGTTGGTAGTAACACTGAAGCTTTCTTT. Encoded protein: CSVGSNTEAFF.